The rows below give T cell receptor beta chains drawn from one sample of a study of T cells in Graves' hyperthyroidism and ophthalmopathy. TCRdb re-called the multiplex PCR reads with MiXCR, one entry per CDR3 protein. The sample records roughly 720,000 distinct CDR3 sequences, about 18% being singletons. Sequenced material: blood. The receptors stem from a man aged 45 to 65 with Graves' hyperthyroidism. The CDR3 runs from the conserved cysteine through the conserved F or W. A D gene is named only where the DNA matches it firmly. Size tells how often a clone was seen (once, few, many) or the class of an expanded clone, and some rows leave it out.

length	size	V	D	J	CDR3	DNA
13	.	TRBV28	.	TRBJ2-1	CASSDYLGNEQFF	TGTGCCAGCAGTGACTACCTAGGCAATGAGCAGTTCTTC
15	few	TRBV2	TRBD2	TRBJ2-2	CASSEAWGGSGELFF	TGTGCCAGCAGTGAAGCGTGGGGAGGGTCCGGGGAGCTGTTTTTT
15	many	TRBV7-9	.	TRBJ2-5	CASSLVSGVEETQYF	TGTGCCAGCAGCTTAGTGTCAGGGGTGGAGGAGACCCAGTACTTC
15	.	TRBV24-1	TRBD1	TRBJ2-1	CATSDPTGGGNEQFF	TGTGCCACCAGTGATCCGACAGGGGGAGGGAATGAGCAGTTCTTC
13	many	TRBV7-3	.	TRBJ2-1	CASSLTSTDEQFF	TGTGCCAGCAGCTTGACTAGTACCGATGAGCAGTTCTTC
15	many	TRBV13	TRBD1	TRBJ1-1	CASSLTGGRDTEAFF	TGTGCCAGCAGCCTCACAGGGGGAAGGGACACTGAAGCTTTCTTT
15	many	TRBV11-3	.	TRBJ2-5	CASSSGWTGQETQYF	TGTGCCAGCAGCTCAGGGTGGACGGGACAAGAGACCCAGTACTTC
13	.	TRBV20-1	.	TRBJ2-1	CSARDQLATGQFF	TGCAGTGCTAGGGACCAGCTAGCGACCGGGCAGTTCTTC
13	few	TRBV7-2	.	TRBJ2-3	CASSLRAADTQYF	TGTGCCAGCAGCTTGAGAGCCGCAGATACGCAGTATTTT
15	many	TRBV20-1	TRBD1	TRBJ1-2	CSAQRPGQERYGYTF	TGCAGTGCTCAAAGACCGGGACAGGAGAGATATGGCTACACCTTC
15	.	TRBV30	TRBD2	TRBJ2-3	CAWSPTSGSSDTQYF	TGTGCCTGGAGTCCGACTAGCGGGAGTTCAGATACGCAGTATTTT
14	many	TRBV12-3/TRBV12-4	.	TRBJ1-5	CASSPGHIIQPQHF	TGTGCCAGCAGCCCGGGACATATAATTCAGCCCCAGCATTTT
13	many	TRBV20-1	.	TRBJ2-3	CSAREGSRDTQYF	TGCAGTGCTAGAGAAGGCAGCCGAGATACGCAGTATTTT
15	many	TRBV7-9	.	TRBJ2-7	CASFPGAGQMGEQYF	TGTGCCAGCTTCCCAGGCGCGGGCCAGATGGGCGAGCAGTACTTC
13	.	TRBV4-2	.	TRBJ1-1	CASSQEKNTEAFF	TGTGCCAGCAGCCAAGAGAAGAACACTGAAGCTTTCTTT
15	.	TRBV4-1	.	TRBJ2-7	CASSPFEGFSYEQYF	TGCGCCAGCAGCCCCTTCGAGGGATTCTCCTACGAGCAGTACTTC
15	.	TRBV14	TRBD1	TRBJ1-2	CASSQGTEKNYGYTF	TGTGCCAGCAGCCAGGGGACAGAAAAAAACTATGGCTACACCTTC
15	many	TRBV15	TRBD1	TRBJ1-5	CATSTWTGTGQPQHF	TGTGCCACCAGCACCTGGACAGGGACGGGTCAGCCCCAGCATTTT
17	.	TRBV4-1	TRBD2	TRBJ2-7	CASSQARLAGVSHEQYF	TGCGCCAGCAGCCAAGCCAGACTAGCGGGAGTCTCCCACGAGCAGTACTTC
12	few	TRBV7-6	.	TRBJ2-1	CASSRPASEQFF	TGTGCCAGCAGCCGTCCGGCCAGTGAGCAGTTCTTC
15	many	TRBV7-2	TRBD1	TRBJ2-1	CASSLGQGRPNEQFF	TGTGCCAGCAGCCTCGGACAGGGAAGACCCAATGAGCAGTTCTTC
14	many	TRBV2	.	TRBJ2-7	CASSLRGQSYEQYF	TGTGCCAGCAGTCTCCGCGGACAGTCCTACGAGCAGTACTTC
13	many	TRBV28	.	TRBJ2-7	CASSPRRLYEQYF	TGTGCCAGCAGCCCGAGACGGCTCTACGAGCAGTACTTC
14	many	TRBV28	.	TRBJ1-3	CASSSRYSGNTIYF	TGTGCCAGCAGTTCTCGATACTCTGGAAACACCATATATTTT
15	few	TRBV7-9	TRBD2	TRBJ2-7	CASSFSSGRAYEQYF	TGTGCCAGCAGCTTTTCTAGCGGGAGGGCTTACGAGCAGTACTTC
17	.	TRBV24-1	TRBD1	TRBJ1-3	CATSEFPGQGSGNTIYF	TGTGCCACCAGTGAGTTTCCGGGACAGGGCTCTGGAAACACCATATATTTT
17	few	TRBV7-2	TRBD1	TRBJ2-1	CASSLARSGTGHNEQFF	TGTGCCAGCAGCTTAGCGCGGTCCGGGACAGGGCACAATGAGCAGTTCTTC
15	.	TRBV7-9	.	TRBJ2-2	CASSLGAGESGELFF	TGTGCCAGCAGCTTAGGTGCAGGGGAGAGCGGGGAGCTGTTTTTT
11	many	TRBV2	.	TRBJ1-1	CASILTTEAFF	TGTGCCAGCATTTTGACAACTGAAGCTTTCTTT
16	few	TRBV19	TRBD1	TRBJ1-1	CASSLWTGIVRTEAFF	TGTGCCAGTAGTTTATGGACAGGGATAGTGAGAACTGAAGCTTTCTTT
15	.	TRBV20-1	.	TRBJ2-1	CSARDTNGGYNEQFF	TGCAGTGCTAGAGATACGAACGGGGGCTACAATGAGCAGTTCTTC